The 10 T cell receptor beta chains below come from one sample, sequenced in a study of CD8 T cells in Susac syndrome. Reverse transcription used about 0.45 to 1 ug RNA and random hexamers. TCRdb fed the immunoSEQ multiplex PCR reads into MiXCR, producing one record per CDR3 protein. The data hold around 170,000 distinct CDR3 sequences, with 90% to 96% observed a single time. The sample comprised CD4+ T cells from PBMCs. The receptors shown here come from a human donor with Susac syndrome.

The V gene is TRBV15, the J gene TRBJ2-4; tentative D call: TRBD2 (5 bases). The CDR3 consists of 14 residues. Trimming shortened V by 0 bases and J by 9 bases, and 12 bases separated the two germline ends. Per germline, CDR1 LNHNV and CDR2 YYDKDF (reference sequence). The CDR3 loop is CATSRDRGSGIQYF. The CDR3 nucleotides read TGTGCCACCAGCAGAGATCGGGGTTCAGGCATTCAGTACTTC.

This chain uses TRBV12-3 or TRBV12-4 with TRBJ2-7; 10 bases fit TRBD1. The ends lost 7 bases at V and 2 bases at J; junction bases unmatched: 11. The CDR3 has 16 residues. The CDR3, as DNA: TGTGCCAGCAACTCCGACCCCGGGACAGGGGCCTACGAGCAGTACTTC. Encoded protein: CASNSDPGTGAYEQYF.

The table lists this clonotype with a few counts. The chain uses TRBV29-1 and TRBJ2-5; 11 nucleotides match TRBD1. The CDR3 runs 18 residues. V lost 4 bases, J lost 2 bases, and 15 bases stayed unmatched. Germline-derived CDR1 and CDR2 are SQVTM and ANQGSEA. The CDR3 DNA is TGCAGCGTTGCCGAACCCTGGACAGGGGGCGGCCTACAAGAGACCCAGTACTTC. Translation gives CSVAEPWTGGGLQETQYF.

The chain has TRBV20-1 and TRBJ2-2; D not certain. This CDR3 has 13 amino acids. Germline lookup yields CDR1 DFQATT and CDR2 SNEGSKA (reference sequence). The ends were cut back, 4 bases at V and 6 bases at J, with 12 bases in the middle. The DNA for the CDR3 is TGCAGTGCTACGGACGTCGGCGCCGGGGAGCTGTTTTTT. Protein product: CSATDVGAGELFF.

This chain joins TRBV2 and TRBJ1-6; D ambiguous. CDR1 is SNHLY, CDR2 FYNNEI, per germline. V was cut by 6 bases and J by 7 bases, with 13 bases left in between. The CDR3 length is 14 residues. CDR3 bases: TGTGCCAGCAGCGACACGACTTGGAATTCACCCCTCCACTTT. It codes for CASSDTTWNSPLHF.

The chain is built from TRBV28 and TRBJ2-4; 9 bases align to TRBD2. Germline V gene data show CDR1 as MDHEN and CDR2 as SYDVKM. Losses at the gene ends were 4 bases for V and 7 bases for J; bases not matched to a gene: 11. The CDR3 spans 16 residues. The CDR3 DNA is TGTGCCAGCAGTTGGGGTCTTAGCGGGGGCAGGAACATTCAGTACTTC. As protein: CASSWGLSGGRNIQYF.

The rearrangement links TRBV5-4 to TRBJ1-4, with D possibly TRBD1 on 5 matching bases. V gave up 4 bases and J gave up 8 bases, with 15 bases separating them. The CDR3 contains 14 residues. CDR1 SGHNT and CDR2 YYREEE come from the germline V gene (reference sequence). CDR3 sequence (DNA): TGTGCCAGCAGCCCTAGGTCAGGGTCGGAAAAACTGTTTTTT. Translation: CASSPRSGSEKLFF.

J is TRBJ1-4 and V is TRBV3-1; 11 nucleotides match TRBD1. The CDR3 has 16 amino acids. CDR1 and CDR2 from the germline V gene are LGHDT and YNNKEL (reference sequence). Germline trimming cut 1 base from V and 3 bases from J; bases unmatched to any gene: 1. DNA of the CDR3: TGTGCCAGCAGCCAAGCGGGACAGGGGGCTAATGAAAAACTGTTTTTT. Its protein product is CASSQAGQGANEKLFF.

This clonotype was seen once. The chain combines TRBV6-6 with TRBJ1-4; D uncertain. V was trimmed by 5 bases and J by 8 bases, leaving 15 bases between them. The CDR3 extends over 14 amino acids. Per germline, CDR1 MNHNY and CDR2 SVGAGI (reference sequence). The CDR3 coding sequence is TGTGCCAGCAGTCCCCGGGCTAACAGCGAAAAACTGTTTTTT. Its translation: CASSPRANSEKLFF.

The CDR3 bases are TGTGCCAGCAGCTTCCGGGGGGGCCAAACCGGGGAGCTGTTTTTT. Encoded protein: CASSFRGGQTGELFF. The V gene is TRBV11-2, the J gene TRBJ2-2, with TRBD2 identical over 8 bases. CDR1 is SGHAT and CDR2 is FQNNGV in the germline V gene. With 3 bases clipped from V and 5 bases from J, the junction kept 5 bases outside the gene matches. The CDR3 loop spans 15 amino acids.